Each of the 13 T cell receptor beta chains below was sequenced from the same sample in a study of cytomegalovirus exposure and HLA in healthy donors. This PCR relied on a set of 60 Vbeta primers and 13 Jbeta primers. The protocol was immunoSEQ multiplex PCR, while the TCRdb copy is restricted to in-frame clones and leaves out a portion. The table records around 160,000 clones, roughly 77% of them present only once. The specimen sequenced was PBMCs. The source is a woman aged 40 to 50 in good health and CMV-seropositive.

The chain links TRBV2 to TRBJ1-5, with D uncertain. The germline V and J ends were trimmed by 2 bases and 4 bases, with 9 bases remaining between them. The germline V gene has CDR1 SNHLY and CDR2 FYNNEI. The CDR3 extends over 14 amino acids. CDR3 sequence reads: CASSEYRGNQPQHF. The CDR3 DNA reads TGTGCCAGCAGTGAATACCGGGGAAATCAGCCCCAGCATTTT.

The rearrangement links TRBV27 to TRBJ1-1; 8 nucleotides match TRBD1. Germline trimming cut 5 bases from V and 6 bases from J; bases unmatched to any gene: 8. Germline V gives CDR1 MNHEY, CDR2 SMNVEV (reference sequence). The CDR3 is made up of 14 amino acids. The CDR3 nucleotides are TGTGCCAGCAGTCTGACAGGGGCGGCGGCTGAAGCTTTCTTT. This encodes CASSLTGAAAEAFF.

CDR3 region: CASSEVGETQYF. For the CDR3, the DNA is TGTGCCAGCAGTGAAGTGGGCGAGACCCAGTACTTC. The rearrangement uses TRBV6-1 and TRBJ2-5; D is unresolved. This CDR3 is built from 12 residues. In germline, CDR1 is MNHNS, CDR2 SASEGT. The germline V and J ends were trimmed by 1 base and 5 bases, with 5 bases remaining between them.

This sequence joins TRBV6-5 and TRBJ2-5, with 9 bases aligning to TRBD1. CDR1 is MNHEY, CDR2 SVGAGI, per germline. Trimming at V came to 2 bases and at J to 1 base, leaving 2 bases not matched to a gene. The CDR3 spans 15 residues. CDR3 sequence reads: CASSYTGGVQETQYF. For the CDR3, the DNA is TGTGCCAGCAGTTACACAGGGGGCGTCCAAGAGACCCAGTACTTC.

This clone was detected once. The J gene is TRBJ2-3, the V gene TRBV7-3, with 8 positions matching TRBD1. CDR3 length: 15 amino acids. Germline V gives CDR1 SGHTA, CDR2 FQGTGA. V was pared by 5 bases and J by 2 bases, with 6 bases of the junction left unmatched. CDR3 coding DNA: TGTGCCAGCAGCCTAAGACAGGGGAACACAGATACGCAGTATTTT. It specifies CASSLRQGNTDTQYF.

The rearrangement uses TRBV7-8 and TRBJ1-2, with D unclear. This CDR3 has 14 residues. The V end lost 2 bases, the J end lost 4 bases, and 11 bases lay between the germline ends. Germline CDR1 and CDR2: SGHVS and FQNEAQ. DNA of the CDR3: TGTGCCAGCAGCTTATCAACTCAAGTCTATGGCTACACCTTC. This codes for CASSLSTQVYGYTF.

The count of this clone is one. This chain connects TRBV28 to TRBJ2-5, with 7 bases fitting TRBD2. This CDR3 contains 15 residues. The germline V gene encodes CDR1 MDHEN and CDR2 SYDVKM. Trimming took 2 bases from V and 2 from J; bases not matched to a gene: 5. CDR3 protein: CASSLGLAAQETQYF. The CDR3 coding sequence is TGTGCCAGCAGTTTAGGCCTAGCGGCACAAGAGACCCAGTACTTC.

Concerning this clone: At one boundary the junction diverges from the germline segment, which might be a read error. This sequence joins TRBV7-9 and TRBJ2-5, with 8 bases fitting TRBD2. This CDR3 has 17 amino acids. The germline gives CDR1 SEHNR, CDR2 FQNEAQ (reference sequence). The CDR3 DNA reads as TGTTCCAGCAGCTTAAGATCTGAGCGGGAGATCGGAGAGACCCAGTACTTC. Translating it yields CSSSLRSEREIGETQYF. Looking up the rest from reference TRBV7-9 and TRBJ2-5 gives the full variable domain: DTGVSQNPRHKITKRGQNVTFRCDPISEHNRLYWYRQTLGQGPEFLTYFQNEAQLEKSRLLSDRFSAERPKGSFSTLEIQRTEQGDSAMYLCSSSLRSEREIGETQYFGPGTRLLVL.

J is TRBJ2-3 and V is TRBV5-1; D gene uncertain. The CDR3 covers 15 residues. V lost 2 bases to trimming and J lost 0 bases, with 10 bases between them. Germline assignment: CDR1 SGHRS and CDR2 YFSETQ. CDR3 coding DNA: TGCGCCAGCAGCTTAAAGCAGACTAGCACAGATACGCAGTATTTT. Its translation: CASSLKQTSTDTQYF. Using reference TRBV5-1 and TRBJ2-3 for the parts outside the CDR3, the full variable domain is KAGVTQTPRYLIKTRGQQVTLSCSPISGHRSVSWYQQTPGQGLQFLFEYFSETQRNKGNFPGRFSGRQFSNSRSEMNVSTLELGDSALYLCASSLKQTSTDTQYFGPGTRLTVL.

This sequence joins TRBV4-2 and TRBJ2-1; possible D gene TRBD2, 6 bases. Per germline, CDR1 LGHNA and CDR2 YNFKEQ. Trimming shortened V by 0 bases and J by 0 bases, and 9 bases separated the two germline ends. CDR3 length: 16 amino acids. DNA of the CDR3: TGTGCCAGCAGCCAAGATGCCGGGAGCTCCTACAATGAGCAGTTCTTC. Translation: CASSQDAGSSYNEQFF.

The rearrangement uses TRBV30 and TRBJ2-2, with TRBD2 matching 8 bases. The CDR3 totals 16 residues. J was trimmed by 3 bases and V by 8 bases; bases with no gene match: 14. Germline CDR1 is GTSNPN and CDR2 is SVGIG (reference sequence). The CDR3 spells CARGARGGRYTGELFF. In DNA, the CDR3 is TGTGCCCGAGGGGCCCGGGGGGGCCGGTACACCGGGGAGCTGTTTTTT.

This rearrangement joins TRBV6-5 to TRBJ1-4; 7 bases agree with TRBD1. The V segment lost 5 bases and the J segment 7 bases; nucleotides outside the gene matches: 7. CDR3 size: 14 residues. From germline, CDR1 is MNHEY and CDR2 SVGAGI. CDR3 residues: CASSPRQGSEKLFF. Here the CDR3 DNA reads TGTGCCAGCAGTCCTCGACAGGGTAGTGAAAAACTGTTTTTT.

This clone occurred once. The rearrangement uses TRBV6-6 and TRBJ1-3; TRBD1 matches 11 bases. The ends lost 8 bases at V and 8 bases at J; junction bases unmatched: 11. Germline V lookup: CDR1 MNHNY, CDR2 SVGAGI (reference sequence). CDR3 length: 15 residues. CDR3 sequence: CASRSRTGGSDTIYF. The DNA of the CDR3 is TGTGCCAGCCGGTCCCGGACAGGGGGCTCGGACACCATATATTTT.